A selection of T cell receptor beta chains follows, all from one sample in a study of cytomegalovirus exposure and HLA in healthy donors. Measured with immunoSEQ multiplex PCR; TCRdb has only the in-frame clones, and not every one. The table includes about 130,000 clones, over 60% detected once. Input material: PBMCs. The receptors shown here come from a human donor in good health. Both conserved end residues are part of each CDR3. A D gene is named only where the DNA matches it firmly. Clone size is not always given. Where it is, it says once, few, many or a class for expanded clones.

DNA: TGTGCCAGCACCCTCGGGGCCAACGTCCTGACTTTC
CDR3: CASTLGANVLTF
size: .
J: TRBJ2-6
V: TRBV7-9
D: .

DNA: TGCGCCAGCAGCTTGATTGGGACAGTTTACACCTTC
CDR3: CASSLIGTVYTF
size: .
J: TRBJ1-2
V: TRBV5-1
D: TRBD1

DNA: TGTGCCAGCTCTGAGGGGGAGAACACTGAAGCTTTCTTT
CDR3: CASSEGENTEAFF
size: .
J: TRBJ1-1
V: TRBV18
D: .

DNA: TGTGCCAGCAGCTTAGGGCCTGGCTATGGCTACACCTTC
CDR3: CASSLGPGYGYTF
size: .
J: TRBJ1-2
V: TRBV11-2
D: .

DNA: TGCGCCAGCAGCTTGGTTGGGGCCGGGGCCAACGTCCTGACTTTC
CDR3: CASSLVGAGANVLTF
size: .
J: TRBJ2-6
V: TRBV5-1
D: .

DNA: TGTGCCACAGCCGGGGGGCCCACCAATGAGCAGTTCTTC
CDR3: CATAGGPTNEQFF
size: once
J: TRBJ2-1
V: TRBV7-6
D: .

DNA: TGCGCCAGCACGGTCTCCAGACAGGATAATTCACCCCTCCACTTT
CDR3: CASTVSRQDNSPLHF
size: .
J: TRBJ1-6
V: TRBV5-1
D: .

DNA: TGCAGCGTGGAAAGGGGCCCCAGTGGCTATGGCTACACCTTC
CDR3: CSVERGPSGYGYTF
size: .
J: TRBJ1-2
V: TRBV29-1
D: .

DNA: TGTGCCAGCAGCGCGACAGGGGGCCCCAACTCTAACTATGGCTACACCTTC
CDR3: CASSATGGPNSNYGYTF
size: .
J: TRBJ1-2
V: TRBV9
D: TRBD1

DNA: TGTGCCAGCACGGGAAACACTGAAGCTTTCTTT
CDR3: CASTGNTEAFF
size: .
J: TRBJ1-1
V: TRBV6-6
D: .

DNA: TGTGCCAGCATCCCAGGGGGCAGAGGAGAAGCTTTCTTT
CDR3: CASIPGGRGEAFF
size: few
J: TRBJ1-1
V: TRBV2
D: TRBD1

DNA: TGTGCCAGCAAGGGCGGACTCACAGATACGCAGTATTTT
CDR3: CASKGGLTDTQYF
size: .
J: TRBJ2-3
V: TRBV6-6
D: .

DNA: TGTGCCAGCTCACCAGGGACAGGGGGCTTTCACTATGGCTACACCTTC
CDR3: CASSPGTGGFHYGYTF
size: .
J: TRBJ1-2
V: TRBV18
D: TRBD1

DNA: TGTGCCAGCAGTGACTCCCTCGGGGGGAGGACTGAAGCTTTCTTT
CDR3: CASSDSLGGRTEAFF
size: .
J: TRBJ1-1
V: TRBV6-5
D: .

DNA: TGTGCCAGCAGCCAATTGGGGGGTTACACAGATACGCAGTATTTT
CDR3: CASSQLGGYTDTQYF
size: .
J: TRBJ2-3
V: TRBV4-2
D: .

DNA: TGTGCCAGCAGCCCTACGACCGGGGAGCTGTTTTTT
CDR3: CASSPTTGELFF
size: once
J: TRBJ2-2
V: TRBV9
D: .

DNA: TGTGCCAGCAGTTACATCGGGGGTGGGCAAGAGACCCAGTACTTC
CDR3: CASSYIGGGQETQYF
size: once
J: TRBJ2-5
V: TRBV6-5
D: .

DNA: TGCGCCAGCAGCCGGGGACAGGGGAATGAAAAACTGTTTTTT
CDR3: CASSRGQGNEKLFF
size: few
J: TRBJ1-4
V: TRBV5-1
D: TRBD1

DNA: TGTGCCAGCAGTAAACCGGGACAGGGAGGCTACGAGCAGTACTTC
CDR3: CASSKPGQGGYEQYF
size: .
J: TRBJ2-7
V: TRBV6-5
D: TRBD1

DNA: TGCGCCAGCAGCCAAGATCCGGCAGGGAACCCCTACGAGCAGTACTTC
CDR3: CASSQDPAGNPYEQYF
size: few
J: TRBJ2-7
V: TRBV4-1
D: .

DNA: TGTGCCAGCAGTTTTATTGGACTAGCGGGGGAAAGCTCCTACAATGAGCAGTTCTTC
CDR3: CASSFIGLAGESSYNEQFF
size: .
J: TRBJ2-1
V: TRBV28
D: TRBD2

DNA: TGCGCCAGCAGCTTCGGGACAGAAAAAAATTCCACAAGCTCCTATAATTCACCCCTCCACTTT
CDR3: CASSFGTEKNSTSSYNSPLHF
size: .
J: TRBJ1-6
V: TRBV5-1
D: TRBD1

DNA: TGTGCCACCAGCAGGTTGGGGGGATCTGGAAACACCATATATTTT
CDR3: CATSRLGGSGNTIYF
size: .
J: TRBJ1-3
V: TRBV15
D: .

DNA: TGCGCCAGCAGCCGTAATACAGGGGGCTCGGCAGATACGCAGTATTTT
CDR3: CASSRNTGGSADTQYF
size: .
J: TRBJ2-3
V: TRBV4-1
D: TRBD1

DNA: TGTGCCAGCAGCCCCGTGGGGGACACCTACTACAATGAGCAGTTCTTC
CDR3: CASSPVGDTYYNEQFF
size: .
J: TRBJ2-1
V: TRBV9
D: .

DNA: TGCGCCAGCAGCCTGGGAGATTACGAGCAGTACTTC
CDR3: CASSLGDYEQYF
size: few
J: TRBJ2-7
V: TRBV5-1
D: .

DNA: TGCAGCGTACCAAGAACCCAGGGTATTCGCACAGATACGCAGTATTTT
CDR3: CSVPRTQGIRTDTQYF
size: .
J: TRBJ2-3
V: TRBV29-1
D: .

DNA: TGTGCCAGCAGTGAATTAGAGGGATCGGTCGCTCTCTATGGCTACACCTTC
CDR3: CASSELEGSVALYGYTF
size: few
J: TRBJ1-2
V: TRBV6-1
D: .

DNA: TGTGCCAGCAGTGACTCAGGGGAGGGGGATACGCAGTATTTT
CDR3: CASSDSGEGDTQYF
size: .
J: TRBJ2-3
V: TRBV6-4
D: TRBD2

DNA: TGTGCCAGCAGCAACTTACATAGACGGGGGGTTTCCTCTCGTGGTGAGCAGTTCTTC
CDR3: CASSNLHRRGVSSRGEQFF
size: few
J: TRBJ2-1
V: TRBV7-9
D: TRBD2

DNA: TGTGCCAGCAGCTTGGGTGGGAGCGATGAGCAGTTCTTC
CDR3: CASSLGGSDEQFF
size: .
J: TRBJ2-1
V: TRBV5-4
D: .

DNA: TGTGCCAGTAGTCCCCTAGCGGGGGGGCCAGAGACCCAGTACTTC
CDR3: CASSPLAGGPETQYF
size: .
J: TRBJ2-5
V: TRBV19
D: TRBD2

DNA: TGTGCCAGCAGCCCGATCCCCCTTAGCAGGGCCAATGAGCAGTTCTTC
CDR3: CASSPIPLSRANEQFF
size: few
J: TRBJ2-1
V: TRBV13
D: .

DNA: TGTGCCAGCAGTGTAAATTCAGGGGGCCTAATCTTTACCTACAATCAGCCCCAGCATTTT
CDR3: CASSVNSGGLIFTYNQPQHF
size: .
J: TRBJ1-5
V: TRBV28
D: TRBD1

DNA: TGTGCCAGCAGCCCTAGTTGGGTTCGCGGGGAGCTGTTTTTT
CDR3: CASSPSWVRGELFF
size: .
J: TRBJ2-2
V: TRBV7-9
D: .

DNA: TGTGCCAGCAGCGCCTCCGGGACTGGTGAGACCCAGTACTTC
CDR3: CASSASGTGETQYF
size: .
J: TRBJ2-5
V: TRBV9
D: .

DNA: TGTGCCAGTAGACCCAGTAGCGGGGCAACCTCCTACGAGCAGTACTTC
CDR3: CASRPSSGATSYEQYF
size: .
J: TRBJ2-7
V: TRBV19
D: TRBD2

DNA: TGTGCCAGCAGTTCGACAGTATTCCAGCCCCAGCATTTT
CDR3: CASSSTVFQPQHF
size: .
J: TRBJ1-5
V: TRBV7-2
D: .

DNA: TGTGCCAAGGGGCGGACTAGCGGGGACTACGAGCAGTACTTC
CDR3: CAKGRTSGDYEQYF
size: few
J: TRBJ2-7
V: TRBV2
D: TRBD2

DNA: TGTGCCAGCAGCTCGACTGTAGCGGGGGTTGTTGGAGAGACCCAGTACTTC
CDR3: CASSSTVAGVVGETQYF
size: .
J: TRBJ2-5
V: TRBV7-9
D: TRBD2

DNA: TGCGCCAGCAGCTTTCAGGGGTCGAACGAGCAGTACTTC
CDR3: CASSFQGSNEQYF
size: few
J: TRBJ2-7
V: TRBV5-1
D: .